This T cell receptor beta chain was captured by sequencing in a study of shared T cell receptors in the human thymus. Produced via immunoSEQ multiplex PCR; TCRdb's table is partial and in-frame only. The profile shows hundreds of thousands of clones, more than 75% of them singletons. The sample holds one count of this clone. V lost 5 bases and J 3 bases, leaving 10 bases between the germline ends. This CDR3 comprises 13 residues. Germline CDR1 SGHTA, CDR2 FQGNSA. This same sample was also taken into another study, of human thymus T cells.

The source of this sequence is a boy less than two years old with a congenital heart defect. The sequenced sample was thymocytes. The J gene is TRBJ2-5, the V gene TRBV7-2; D gene unclear. CDR3 in amino acids: CASSPVYEETQYF. The DNA for the CDR3 is TGTGCCAGCAGCCCAGTTTACGAAGAGACCCAGTACTTC.